This T cell receptor beta chain was captured by sequencing in a study of blood T cell repertoires in COVID-19. Under the authors' procedure: Amplification with reference gene primers provided the estimates of nucleated cell counts. Clones were read by immunoSEQ multiplex PCR, and TCRdb kept only the in-frame ones, dropping some. V, J and clone size derive from that table, while D and trimming were established from the DNA sequence. The sample carries about 50,000 clones, over 75% recorded once. V lost 0 bases to trimming and J lost 1 base, with 7 bases between them. The CDR3 is made up of 15 amino acids. Germline CDR1 LGHNA, CDR2 YNFKEQ.

The source of this sequence is a woman aged 60 to 75 with acute or convalescent COVID-19. Input material: peripheral blood. J is TRBJ1-3 and V is TRBV4-2; TRBD1 is a possible D gene (6 bases). The CDR3 nucleotides are TGTGCCAGCAGCCAAGACGACAGGTCTGGAAACACCATATATTTT. Its protein product is CASSQDDRSGNTIYF.